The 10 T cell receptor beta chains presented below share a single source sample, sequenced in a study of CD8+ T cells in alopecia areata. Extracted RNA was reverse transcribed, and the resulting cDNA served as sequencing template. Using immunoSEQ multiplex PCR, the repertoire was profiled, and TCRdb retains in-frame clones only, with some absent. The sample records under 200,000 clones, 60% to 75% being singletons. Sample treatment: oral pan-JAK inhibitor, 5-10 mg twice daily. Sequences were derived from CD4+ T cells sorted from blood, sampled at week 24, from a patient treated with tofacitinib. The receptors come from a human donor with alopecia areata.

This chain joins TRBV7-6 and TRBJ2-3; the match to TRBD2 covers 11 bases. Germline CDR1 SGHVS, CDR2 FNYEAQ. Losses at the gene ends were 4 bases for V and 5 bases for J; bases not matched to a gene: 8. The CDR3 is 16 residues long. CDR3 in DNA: TGTGCCAGCAGCTCCGCGACTAGCGGGGCGGGAGATACGCAGTATTTT. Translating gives CASSSATSGAGDTQYF.

The CDR3 spells CAWRGQGNTREQYF. As DNA, the CDR3 is TGTGCCTGGAGGGGACAGGGGAATACCAGGGAGCAGTACTTC. The chain carries TRBV30 and TRBJ2-7, with 10 positions matching TRBD1. Germline V CDR1 and CDR2: GTSNPN, SVGIG (reference sequence). Trimming cost V 3 bases and J 7 bases; bases outside gene matches: 9. CDR3 length equals 14 residues.

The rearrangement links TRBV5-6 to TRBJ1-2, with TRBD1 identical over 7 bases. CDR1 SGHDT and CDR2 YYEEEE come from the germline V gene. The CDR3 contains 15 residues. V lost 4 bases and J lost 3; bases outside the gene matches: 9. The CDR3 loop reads CASSNGADRDYGYTF. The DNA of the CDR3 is TGTGCCAGCAGCAATGGGGCCGACAGGGACTATGGCTACACCTTC.

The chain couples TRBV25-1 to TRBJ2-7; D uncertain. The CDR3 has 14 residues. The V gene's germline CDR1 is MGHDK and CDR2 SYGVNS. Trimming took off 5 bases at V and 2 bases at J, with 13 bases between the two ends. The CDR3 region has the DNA TGTGCCAGCAGTAAAGACACCGTACCCTACGAGCAGTACTTC. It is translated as CASSKDTVPYEQYF.

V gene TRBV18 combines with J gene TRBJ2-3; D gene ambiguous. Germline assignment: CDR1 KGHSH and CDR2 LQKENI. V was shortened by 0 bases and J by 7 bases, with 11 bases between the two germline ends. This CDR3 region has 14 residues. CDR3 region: CASSPPKGPNTQYF. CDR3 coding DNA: TGTGCCAGCTCACCACCGAAGGGTCCGAATACGCAGTATTTT.

Written as DNA, the CDR3 is TGTGCCTGGAGTCCCGGGGGAATCCAAGAGACCCAGTACTTC. Amino acid sequence: CAWSPGGIQETQYF. The rearrangement links TRBV30 to TRBJ2-5; weak D call: TRBD2 (6 bases). V was pared by 2 bases and J by 1 base, with 11 bases between. The germline gives CDR1 GTSNPN, CDR2 SVGIG (reference sequence). This CDR3 has 14 amino acids.

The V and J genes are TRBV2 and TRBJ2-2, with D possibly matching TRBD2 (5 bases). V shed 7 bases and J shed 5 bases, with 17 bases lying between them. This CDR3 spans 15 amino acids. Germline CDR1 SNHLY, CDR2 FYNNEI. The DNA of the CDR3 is TGTGCCAGCACCCTATTAGGGCCGGGGACCGGGGAGCTGTTTTTT. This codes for CASTLLGPGTGELFF. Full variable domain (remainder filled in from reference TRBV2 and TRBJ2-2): EPEVTQTPSHQVTQMGQEVILRCVPISNHLYFYWYRQILGQKVEFLVSFYNNEISEKSEIFDDQFSVERPDGSNFTLKIRSTKLEDSAMYFCASTLLGPGTGELFFGEGSRLTVL.

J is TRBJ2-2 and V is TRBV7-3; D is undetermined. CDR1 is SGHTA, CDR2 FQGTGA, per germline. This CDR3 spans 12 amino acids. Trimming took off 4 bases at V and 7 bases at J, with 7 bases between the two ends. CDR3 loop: CASSSYNGELFF. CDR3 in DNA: TGTGCCAGCAGCTCGTATAACGGGGAGCTGTTTTTT.

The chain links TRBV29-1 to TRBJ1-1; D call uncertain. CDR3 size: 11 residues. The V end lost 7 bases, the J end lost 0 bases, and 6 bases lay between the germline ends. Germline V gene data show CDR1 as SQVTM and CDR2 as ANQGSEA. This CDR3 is CSARMNTEAFF. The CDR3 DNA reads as TGCAGCGCTAGGATGAACACTGAAGCTTTCTTT.

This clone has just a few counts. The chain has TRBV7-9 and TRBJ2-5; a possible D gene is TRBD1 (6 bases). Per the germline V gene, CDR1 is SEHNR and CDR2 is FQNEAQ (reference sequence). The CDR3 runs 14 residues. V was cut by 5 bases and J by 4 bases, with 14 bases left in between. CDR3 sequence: CASSQGQGRETQYF. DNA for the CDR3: TGTGCCAGCAGCCAGGGGCAGGGGAGAGAGACCCAGTACTTC. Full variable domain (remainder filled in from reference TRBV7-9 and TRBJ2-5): DTGVSQNPRHKITKRGQNVTFRCDPISEHNRLYWYRQTLGQGPEFLTYFQNEAQLEKSRLLSDRFSAERPKGSFSTLEIQRTEQGDSAMYLCASSQGQGRETQYFGPGTRLLVL.